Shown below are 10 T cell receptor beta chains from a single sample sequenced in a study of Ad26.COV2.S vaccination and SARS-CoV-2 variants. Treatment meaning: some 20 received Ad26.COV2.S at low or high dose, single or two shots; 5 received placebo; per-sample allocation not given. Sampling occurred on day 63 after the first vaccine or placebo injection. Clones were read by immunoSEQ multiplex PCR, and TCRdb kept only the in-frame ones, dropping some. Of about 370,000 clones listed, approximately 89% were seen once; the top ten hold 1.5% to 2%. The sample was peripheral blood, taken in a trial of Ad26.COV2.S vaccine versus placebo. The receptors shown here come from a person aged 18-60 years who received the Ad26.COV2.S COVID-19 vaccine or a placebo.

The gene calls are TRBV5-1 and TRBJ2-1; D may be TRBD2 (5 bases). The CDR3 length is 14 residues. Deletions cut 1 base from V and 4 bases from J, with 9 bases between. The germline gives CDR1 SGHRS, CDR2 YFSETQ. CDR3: CASSLRDWYNEQFF. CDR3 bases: TGCGCCAGCAGCTTGCGGGATTGGTACAATGAGCAGTTCTTC.

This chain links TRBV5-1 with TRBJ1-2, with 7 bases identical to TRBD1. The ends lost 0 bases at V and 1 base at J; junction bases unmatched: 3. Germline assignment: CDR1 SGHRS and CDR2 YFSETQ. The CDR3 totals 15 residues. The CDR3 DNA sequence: TGCGCCAGCAGCTTGGCCGACAGGGATAACTATGGCTACACCTTC. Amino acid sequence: CASSLADRDNYGYTF.

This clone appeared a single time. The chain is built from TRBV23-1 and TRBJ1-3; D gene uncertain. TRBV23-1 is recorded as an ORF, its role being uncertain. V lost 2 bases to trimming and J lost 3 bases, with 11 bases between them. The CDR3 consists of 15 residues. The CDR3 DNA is TGCGCCAGCAGTCAAAAGGCCTTCGGTGGAAACACCATATATTTT. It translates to CASSQKAFGGNTIYF.

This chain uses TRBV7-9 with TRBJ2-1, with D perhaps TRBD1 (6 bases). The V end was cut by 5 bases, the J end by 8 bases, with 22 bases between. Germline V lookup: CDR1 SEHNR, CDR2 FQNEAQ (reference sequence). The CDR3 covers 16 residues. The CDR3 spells CASSEKPTGADDEQFF. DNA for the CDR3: TGTGCCAGCAGCGAAAAGCCGACAGGCGCTGATGATGAGCAGTTCTTC.

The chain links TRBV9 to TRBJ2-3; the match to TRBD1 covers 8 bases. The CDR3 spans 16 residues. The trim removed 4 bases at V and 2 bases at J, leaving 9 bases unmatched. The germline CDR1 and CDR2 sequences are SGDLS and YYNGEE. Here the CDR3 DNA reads TGTGCCAGCAGCAGACGCCCCAGGGGGCCCACAGATACGCAGTATTTT. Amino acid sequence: CASSRRPRGPTDTQYF.

CDR3 in amino acids: CASSQDMTTPGGYTF. Here the CDR3 DNA reads TGCGCCAGCAGCCAAGACATGACAACCCCGGGCGGCTACACCTTC. The gene calls are TRBV4-3 and TRBJ1-2; no clear D gene. The CDR3 spans 15 residues. V gave up 0 bases and J gave up 8 bases, with 16 bases separating them. Germline V CDR1 and CDR2: LGHNA, YSLEER.

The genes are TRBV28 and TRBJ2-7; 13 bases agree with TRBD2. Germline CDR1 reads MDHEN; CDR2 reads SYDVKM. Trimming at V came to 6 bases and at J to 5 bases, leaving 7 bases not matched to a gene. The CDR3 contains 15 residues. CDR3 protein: CASRSPGLAGHEQYF. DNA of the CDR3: TGTGCCAGCAGATCCCCGGGACTAGCGGGACACGAGCAGTACTTC.

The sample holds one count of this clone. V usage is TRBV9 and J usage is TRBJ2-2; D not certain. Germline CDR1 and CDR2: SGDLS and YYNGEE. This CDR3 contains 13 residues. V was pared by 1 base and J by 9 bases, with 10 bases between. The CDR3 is CASSVLGSRELFF. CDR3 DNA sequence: TGTGCCAGCAGCGTATTGGGATCCCGGGAGCTGTTTTTT.

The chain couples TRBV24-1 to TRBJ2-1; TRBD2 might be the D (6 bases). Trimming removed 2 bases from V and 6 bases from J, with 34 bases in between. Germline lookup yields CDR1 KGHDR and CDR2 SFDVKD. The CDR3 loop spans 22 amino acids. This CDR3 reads CATSDSLAVAVVGDGASNEQFF. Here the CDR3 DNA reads TGTGCCACCAGTGATTCCCTTGCTGTAGCGGTTGTGGGGGATGGGGCCTCCAATGAGCAGTTCTTC.

Written as DNA, the CDR3 is TGTGCCAGCAGCCGACAGACAACCTACGAGCAGTACTTC. Its translation: CASSRQTTYEQYF. The chain links TRBV28 to TRBJ2-7; tentatively, D is TRBD1 (5 bases). The CDR3 spans 13 residues. The germline V gene encodes CDR1 MDHEN and CDR2 SYDVKM. Trimming removed 6 bases from V and 2 bases from J, with 11 bases in between.